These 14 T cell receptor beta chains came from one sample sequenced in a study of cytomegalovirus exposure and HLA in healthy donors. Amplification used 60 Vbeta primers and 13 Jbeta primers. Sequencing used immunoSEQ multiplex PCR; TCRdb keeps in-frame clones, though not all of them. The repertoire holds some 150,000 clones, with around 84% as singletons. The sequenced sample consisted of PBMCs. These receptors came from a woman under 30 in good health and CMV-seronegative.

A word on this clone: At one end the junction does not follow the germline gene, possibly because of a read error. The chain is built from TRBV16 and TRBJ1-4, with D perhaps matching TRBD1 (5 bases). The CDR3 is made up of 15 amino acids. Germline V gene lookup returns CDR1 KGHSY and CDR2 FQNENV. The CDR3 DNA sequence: TGTGCCAGCAGCGAATCCCGACAGAATAATGAAAAACTGTTTTTT. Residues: CASSESRQNNEKLFF.

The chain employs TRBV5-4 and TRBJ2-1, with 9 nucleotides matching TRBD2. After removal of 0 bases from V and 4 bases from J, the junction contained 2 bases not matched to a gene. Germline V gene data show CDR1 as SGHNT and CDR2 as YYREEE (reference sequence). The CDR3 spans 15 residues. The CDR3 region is CASSLGLAEYNEQFF. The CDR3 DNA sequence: TGTGCCAGCAGCTTGGGACTAGCGGAGTACAATGAGCAGTTCTTC.

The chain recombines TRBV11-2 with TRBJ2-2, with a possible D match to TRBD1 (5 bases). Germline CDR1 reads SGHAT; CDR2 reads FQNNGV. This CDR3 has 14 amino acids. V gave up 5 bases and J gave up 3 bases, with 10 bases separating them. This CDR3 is CASSRGAHTGELFF. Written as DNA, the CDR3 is TGTGCCAGCAGCAGGGGTGCGCACACCGGGGAGCTGTTTTTT.

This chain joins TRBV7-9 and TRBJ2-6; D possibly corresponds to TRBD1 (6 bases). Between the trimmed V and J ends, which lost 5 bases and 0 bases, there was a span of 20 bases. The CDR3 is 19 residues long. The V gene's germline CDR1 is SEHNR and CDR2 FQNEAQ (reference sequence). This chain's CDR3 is CASSLIDSGVNSGANVLTF. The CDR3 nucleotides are TGTGCCAGCAGCCTCATTGACTCAGGGGTGAACTCTGGGGCCAACGTCCTGACTTTC.

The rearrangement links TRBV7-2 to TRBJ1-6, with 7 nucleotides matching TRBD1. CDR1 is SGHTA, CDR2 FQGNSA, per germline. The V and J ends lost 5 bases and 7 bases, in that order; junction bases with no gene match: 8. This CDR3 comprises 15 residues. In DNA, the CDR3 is TGTGCCAGCAGCCCAGGGGGGTCAGGCAATTCACCCCTCCACTTT. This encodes CASSPGGSGNSPLHF.

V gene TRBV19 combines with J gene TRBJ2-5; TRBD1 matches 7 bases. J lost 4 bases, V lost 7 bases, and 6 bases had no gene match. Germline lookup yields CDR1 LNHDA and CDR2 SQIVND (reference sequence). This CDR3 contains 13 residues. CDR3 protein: CASKGAVRETQYF. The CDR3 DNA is TGTGCCAGTAAGGGGGCGGTCCGAGAGACCCAGTACTTC.

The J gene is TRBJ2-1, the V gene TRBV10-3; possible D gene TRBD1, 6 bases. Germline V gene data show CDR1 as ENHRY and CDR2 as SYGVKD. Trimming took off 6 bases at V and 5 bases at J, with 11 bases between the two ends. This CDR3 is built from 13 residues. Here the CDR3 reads CAIRDGGDNEQFF. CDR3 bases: TGTGCCATCAGGGATGGGGGCGACAATGAGCAGTTCTTC.

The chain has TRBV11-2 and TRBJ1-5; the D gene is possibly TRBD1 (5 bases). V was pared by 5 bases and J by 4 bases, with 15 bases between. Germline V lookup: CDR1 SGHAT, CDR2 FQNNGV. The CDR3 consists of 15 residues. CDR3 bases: TGTGCCAGCAGCCCTACCCGGGGGGGGAATCAGCCCCAGCATTTT. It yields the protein CASSPTRGGNQPQHF.

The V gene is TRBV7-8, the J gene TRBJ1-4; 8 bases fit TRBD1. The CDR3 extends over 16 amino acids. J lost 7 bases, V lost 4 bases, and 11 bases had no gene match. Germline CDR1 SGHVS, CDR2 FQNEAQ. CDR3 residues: CASSSQSGTGFEKLFF. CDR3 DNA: TGTGCCAGCAGCTCACAGTCTGGGACAGGCTTTGAAAAACTGTTTTTT.

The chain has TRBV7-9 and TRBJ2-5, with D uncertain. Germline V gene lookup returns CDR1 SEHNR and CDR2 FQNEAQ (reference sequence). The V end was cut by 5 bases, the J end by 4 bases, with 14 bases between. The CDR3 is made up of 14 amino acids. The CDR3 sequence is CASSANLPGETQYF. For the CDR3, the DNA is TGTGCCAGCAGCGCGAACCTTCCGGGAGAGACCCAGTACTTC. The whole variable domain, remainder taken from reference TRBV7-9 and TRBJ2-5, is DTGVSQNPRHKITKRGQNVTFRCDPISEHNRLYWYRQTLGQGPEFLTYFQNEAQLEKSRLLSDRFSAERPKGSFSTLEIQRTEQGDSAMYLCASSANLPGETQYFGPGTRLLVL.

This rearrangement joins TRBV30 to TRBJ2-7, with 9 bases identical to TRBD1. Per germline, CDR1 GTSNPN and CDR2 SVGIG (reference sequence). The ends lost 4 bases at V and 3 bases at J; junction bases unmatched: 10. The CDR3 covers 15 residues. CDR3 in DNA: TGTGCCTGGAACAAACCTGGACAGGGGATCTACGAGCAGTACTTC. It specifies CAWNKPGQGIYEQYF.

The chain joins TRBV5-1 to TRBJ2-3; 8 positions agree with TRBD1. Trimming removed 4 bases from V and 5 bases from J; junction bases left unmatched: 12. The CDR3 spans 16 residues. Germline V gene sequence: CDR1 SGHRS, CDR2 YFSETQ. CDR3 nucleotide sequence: TGCGCCAGCAGCGTGTCAGGGGGCGCCTTAGGAGATACGCAGTATTTT. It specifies CASSVSGGALGDTQYF.

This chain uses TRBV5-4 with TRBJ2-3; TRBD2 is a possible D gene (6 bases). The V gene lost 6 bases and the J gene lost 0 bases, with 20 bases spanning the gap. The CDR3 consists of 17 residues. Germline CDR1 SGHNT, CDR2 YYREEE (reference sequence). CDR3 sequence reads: CASTPHGGDSSTDTQYF. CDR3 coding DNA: TGTGCCAGCACCCCTCACGGGGGAGACTCTAGCACAGATACGCAGTATTTT.

CDR3 sequence (DNA): TGTGCCTGGAGTTTAACAGGGGGTGGCTACACCTTC. Protein: CAWSLTGGGYTF. This chain uses TRBV30 with TRBJ1-2; 8 bases agree with TRBD1. The CDR3 consists of 12 residues. V trimming: 2 bases; J trimming: 7 bases; junction bases outside the gene matches: 3. CDR1 GTSNPN and CDR2 SVGIG come from the germline V gene (reference sequence). Drawing the rest from reference TRBV30 and TRBJ1-2, the complete variable domain is SQTIHQWPATLVQPVGSPLSLECTVEGTSNPNLYWYRQAAGRGLQLLFYSVGIGQISSEVPQNLSASRPQDRQFILSSKKLLLSDSGFYLCAWSLTGGGYTFGSGTRLTVV.